Presented here are 7 T cell receptor beta chains from one specimen sequenced in a study of T cell changes during pregnancy in multiple sclerosis. The protocol was immunoSEQ multiplex PCR, while the TCRdb copy is restricted to in-frame clones and leaves out a portion. The repertoire holds around 51,000 clones, with roughly 93% as singletons. The material was peripheral blood, obtained in the second trimester of pregnancy. The receptor source for this set is a female donor with multiple sclerosis, enrolled in a pregnancy study.

V is TRBV5-1 and J is TRBJ1-1, with TRBD1 matching over 9 bases. This CDR3 spans 17 amino acids. Trimming took 4 bases from V and 0 from J; bases not matched to a gene: 10. Germline CDR1 and CDR2: SGHRS and YFSETQ. The CDR3, as DNA: TGCGCCAGCAGCCACACCGGGACAGGGACCGTGAACACTGAAGCTTTCTTT. It is translated as CASSHTGTGTVNTEAFF.

J is TRBJ1-2 and V is TRBV11-2; 9 positions match TRBD1. The CDR3 has 14 amino acids. Germline values: CDR1 SGHAT, CDR2 FQNNGV. The ends lost 3 bases at V and 7 bases at J; junction bases unmatched: 6. CDR3 sequence reads: CASSFGQGKTGYTF. The CDR3 region has the DNA TGTGCCAGCAGCTTCGGACAGGGGAAAACTGGCTACACCTTC.

This chain joins TRBV6-6 and TRBJ2-3; TRBD2 matches at 8 bases. CDR3 size: 14 residues. Germline CDR1 and CDR2: MNHNY and SVGAGI (reference sequence). The J segment lost 0 bases and the V segment lost 6 bases, leaving 2 bases of the junction unmatched. This chain's CDR3 is CASRIAGSTDTQYF. In nucleotides, the CDR3 is TGTGCCAGCAGAATAGCGGGAAGCACAGATACGCAGTATTTT.

The gene calls are TRBV4-3 and TRBJ2-1; 8 positions match TRBD2. V was clipped by 4 bases and J by 4 bases; unmatched bases: 12. CDR3 length: 17 amino acids. Germline V gene sequence: CDR1 LGHNA, CDR2 YSLEER. The CDR3 DNA reads TGCGCCAGCAGCCTCTCCGTGGGGGCGGGAGGTTACAATGAGCAGTTCTTC. Translating gives CASSLSVGAGGYNEQFF.

The J gene is TRBJ2-7, the V gene TRBV29-1; the D gene is possibly TRBD2 (6 bases). CDR1 and CDR2 from the germline V gene are SQVTM and ANQGSEA. The CDR3 has 15 residues. The V gene lost 0 bases and the J gene lost 3 bases, with 15 bases spanning the gap. The CDR3 nucleotides read TGCAGCGTTGAAGAGGAACGCGGGAATTTCTACGAGCAGTACTTC. Protein sequence: CSVEEERGNFYEQYF.

The chain uses TRBV13 and TRBJ2-1; D is ambiguous. Looked up from germline, CDR1 is PRHDT and CDR2 is FYEKMQ (reference sequence). Trimming took 0 bases from V and 8 from J, leaving 8 bases between them. The CDR3 contains 13 residues. The CDR3 here is CASSLGIRDEQFF. The CDR3 DNA is TGTGCCAGCAGCTTAGGTATTAGAGATGAGCAGTTCTTC.

CDR3 coding DNA: TGTGCCAGCAGCTCCCCTACTAGGAGATTACGGCTGTATTTT. Translating it yields CASSSPTRRLRLYF. The V and J genes are TRBV7-3 and TRBJ2-3; D is perhaps TRBD2 (5 bases). This CDR3 spans 14 amino acids. The V and J ends lost 4 bases and 14 bases respectively, with 22 bases between them. Germline CDR1 SGHTA, CDR2 FQGTGA.